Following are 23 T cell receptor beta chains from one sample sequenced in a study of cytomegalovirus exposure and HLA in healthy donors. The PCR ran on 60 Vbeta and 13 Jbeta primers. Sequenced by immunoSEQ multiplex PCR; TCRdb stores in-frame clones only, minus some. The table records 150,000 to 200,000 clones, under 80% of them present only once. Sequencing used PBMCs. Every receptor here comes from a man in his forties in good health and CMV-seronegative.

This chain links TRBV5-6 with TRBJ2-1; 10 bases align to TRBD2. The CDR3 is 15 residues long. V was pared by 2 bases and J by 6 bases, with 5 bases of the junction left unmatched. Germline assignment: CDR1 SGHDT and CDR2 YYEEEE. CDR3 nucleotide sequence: TGTGCCAGCAGCTTCGTACTAGCGGGAACCAATGAGCAGTTCTTC. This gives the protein CASSFVLAGTNEQFF.

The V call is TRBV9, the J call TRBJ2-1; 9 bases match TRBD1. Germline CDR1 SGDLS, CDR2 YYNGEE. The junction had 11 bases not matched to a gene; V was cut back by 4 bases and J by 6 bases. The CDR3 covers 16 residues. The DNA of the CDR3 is TGTGCCAGCAGCACCCGCCTCTCGACAGGGGGCAATGAGCAGTTCTTC. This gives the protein CASSTRLSTGGNEQFF.

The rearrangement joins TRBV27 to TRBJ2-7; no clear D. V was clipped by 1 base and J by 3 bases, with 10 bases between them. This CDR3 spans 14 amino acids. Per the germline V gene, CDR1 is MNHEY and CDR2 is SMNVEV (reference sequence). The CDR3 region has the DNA TGTGCCAGCAGTTTATTACCCCGAGTCTACGAGCAGTACTTC. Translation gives CASSLLPRVYEQYF.

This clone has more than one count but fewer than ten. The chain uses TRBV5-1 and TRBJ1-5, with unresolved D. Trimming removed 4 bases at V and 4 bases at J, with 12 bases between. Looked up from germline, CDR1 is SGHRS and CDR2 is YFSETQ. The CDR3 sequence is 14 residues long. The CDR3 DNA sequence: TGCGCCAGCAGCCGCCTGACGGGGAATCAGCCCCAGCATTTT. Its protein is CASSRLTGNQPQHF.

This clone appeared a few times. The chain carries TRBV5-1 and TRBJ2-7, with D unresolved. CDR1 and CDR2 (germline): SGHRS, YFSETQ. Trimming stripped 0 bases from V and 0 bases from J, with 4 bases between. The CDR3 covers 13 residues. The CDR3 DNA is TGCGCCAGCAGCTTGGCCGTCTCCTACGAGCAGTACTTC. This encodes CASSLAVSYEQYF.

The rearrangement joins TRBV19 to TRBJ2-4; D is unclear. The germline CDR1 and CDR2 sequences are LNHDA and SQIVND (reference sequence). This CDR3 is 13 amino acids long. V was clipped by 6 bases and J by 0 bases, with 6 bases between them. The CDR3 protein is CASSELAKNIQYF. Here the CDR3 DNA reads TGTGCCAGTAGCGAACTAGCCAAAAACATTCAGTACTTC.

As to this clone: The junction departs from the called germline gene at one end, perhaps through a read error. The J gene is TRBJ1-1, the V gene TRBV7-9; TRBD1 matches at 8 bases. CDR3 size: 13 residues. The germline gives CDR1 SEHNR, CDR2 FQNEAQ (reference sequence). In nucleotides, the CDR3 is TGTTCCAGCAGCGTCGACAGGGGCGCTGAAGCTTTCTTT. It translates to CSSSVDRGAEAFF.

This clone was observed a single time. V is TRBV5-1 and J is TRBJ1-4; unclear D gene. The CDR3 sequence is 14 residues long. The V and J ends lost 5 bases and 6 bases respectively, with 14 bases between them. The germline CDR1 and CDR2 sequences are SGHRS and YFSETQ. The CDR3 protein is CASRKSVYDEKLFF. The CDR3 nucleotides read TGCGCCAGCAGGAAAAGCGTTTATGATGAAAAACTGTTTTTT.

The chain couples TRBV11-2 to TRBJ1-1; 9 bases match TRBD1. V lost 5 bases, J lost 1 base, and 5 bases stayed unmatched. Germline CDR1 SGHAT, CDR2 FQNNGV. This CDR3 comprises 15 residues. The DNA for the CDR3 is TGTGCCAGCAGCCGACAGGGGGGCGCGAACACTGAAGCTTTCTTT. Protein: CASSRQGGANTEAFF.

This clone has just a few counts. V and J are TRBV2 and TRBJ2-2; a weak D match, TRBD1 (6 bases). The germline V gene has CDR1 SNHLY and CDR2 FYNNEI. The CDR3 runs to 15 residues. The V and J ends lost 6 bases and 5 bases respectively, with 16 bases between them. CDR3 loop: CASRDRTQGTGELFF. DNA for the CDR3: TGTGCCAGCAGGGACCGAACGCAGGGGACCGGGGAGCTGTTTTTT.

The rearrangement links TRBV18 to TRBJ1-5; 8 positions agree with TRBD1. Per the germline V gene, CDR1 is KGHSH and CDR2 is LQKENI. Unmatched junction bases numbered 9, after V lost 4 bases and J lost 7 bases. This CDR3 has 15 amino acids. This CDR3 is CASSQTQGAGQPQHF. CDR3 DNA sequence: TGTGCCAGCTCACAAACGCAGGGGGCTGGACAGCCCCAGCATTTT.

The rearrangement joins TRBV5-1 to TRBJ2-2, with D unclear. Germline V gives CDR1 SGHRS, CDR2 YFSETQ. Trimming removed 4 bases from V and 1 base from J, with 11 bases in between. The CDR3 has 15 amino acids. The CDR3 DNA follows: TGCGCCAGCAGCCCAGATTCCCTGAACACCGGGGAGCTGTTTTTT. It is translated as CASSPDSLNTGELFF.

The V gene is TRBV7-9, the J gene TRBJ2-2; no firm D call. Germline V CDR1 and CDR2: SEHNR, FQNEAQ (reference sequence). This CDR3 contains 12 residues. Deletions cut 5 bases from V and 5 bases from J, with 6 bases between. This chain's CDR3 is CASSPITGELFF. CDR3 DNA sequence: TGTGCCAGCAGCCCTATTACCGGGGAGCTGTTTTTT.

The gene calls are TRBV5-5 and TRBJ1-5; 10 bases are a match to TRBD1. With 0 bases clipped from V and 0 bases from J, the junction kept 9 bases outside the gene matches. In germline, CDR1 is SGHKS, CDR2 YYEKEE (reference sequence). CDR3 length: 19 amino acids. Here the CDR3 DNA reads TGTGCCAGCAGCTTGGATATGACAGGGGGCTTGTTTAGCAATCAGCCCCAGCATTTT. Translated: CASSLDMTGGLFSNQPQHF.

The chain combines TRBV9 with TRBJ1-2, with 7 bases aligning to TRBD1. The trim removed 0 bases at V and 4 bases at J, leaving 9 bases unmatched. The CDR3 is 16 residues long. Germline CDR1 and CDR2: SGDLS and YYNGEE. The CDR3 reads CASSVGTGLNPYGYTF. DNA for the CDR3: TGTGCCAGCAGCGTAGGGACAGGACTCAACCCCTATGGCTACACCTTC.

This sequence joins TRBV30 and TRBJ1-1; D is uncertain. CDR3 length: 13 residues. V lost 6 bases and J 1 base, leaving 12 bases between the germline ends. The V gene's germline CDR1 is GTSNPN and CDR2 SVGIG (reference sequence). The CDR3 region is CACSEQTNTEAFF. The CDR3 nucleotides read TGTGCCTGCTCGGAACAGACGAACACTGAAGCTTTCTTT.

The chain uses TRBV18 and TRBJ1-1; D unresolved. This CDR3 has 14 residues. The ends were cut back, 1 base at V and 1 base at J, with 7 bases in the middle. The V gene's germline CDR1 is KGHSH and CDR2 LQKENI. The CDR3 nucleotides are TGTGCCAGCTCACCACAGCCAGGGAACACTGAAGCTTTCTTT. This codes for CASSPQPGNTEAFF.

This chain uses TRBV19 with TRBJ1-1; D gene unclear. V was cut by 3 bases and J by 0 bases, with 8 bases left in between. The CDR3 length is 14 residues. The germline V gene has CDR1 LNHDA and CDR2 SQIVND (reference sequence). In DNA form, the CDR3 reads TGTGCCAGTAGTATCACACCGATGAACACTGAAGCTTTCTTT. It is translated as CASSITPMNTEAFF.

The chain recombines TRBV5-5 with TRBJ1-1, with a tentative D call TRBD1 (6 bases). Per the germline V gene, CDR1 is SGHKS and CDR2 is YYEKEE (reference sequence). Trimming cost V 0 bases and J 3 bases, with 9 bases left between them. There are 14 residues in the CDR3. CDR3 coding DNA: TGTGCCAGCAGCTTGGGACAGGCTTACACTGAAGCTTTCTTT. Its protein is CASSLGQAYTEAFF.

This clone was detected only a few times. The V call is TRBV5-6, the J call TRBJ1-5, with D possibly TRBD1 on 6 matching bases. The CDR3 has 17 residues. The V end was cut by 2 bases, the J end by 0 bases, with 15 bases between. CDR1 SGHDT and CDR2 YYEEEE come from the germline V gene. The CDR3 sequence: CASSLGGPGLSNQPQHF. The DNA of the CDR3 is TGTGCCAGCAGCTTAGGGGGACCGGGCCTTAGCAATCAGCCCCAGCATTTT. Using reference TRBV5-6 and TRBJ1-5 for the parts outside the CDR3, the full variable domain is DAGVTQSPTHLIKTRGQQVTLRCSPKSGHDTVSWYQQALGQGPQFIFQYYEEEERQRGNFPDRFSGHQFPNYSSELNVNALLLGDSALYLCASSLGGPGLSNQPQHFGDGTRLSIL.

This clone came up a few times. The CDR3 region is CAWNSGQGELVNTEAFF. CDR3 bases: TGTGCCTGGAACTCAGGGCAGGGGGAATTGGTGAACACTGAAGCTTTCTTT. The chain has TRBV30 and TRBJ1-1, with 7 bases lining up with TRBD1. The junction had 14 bases not matched to a gene; V was cut back by 4 bases and J by 0 bases. Looked up from germline, CDR1 is GTSNPN and CDR2 is SVGIG (reference sequence). There are 17 residues in the CDR3.

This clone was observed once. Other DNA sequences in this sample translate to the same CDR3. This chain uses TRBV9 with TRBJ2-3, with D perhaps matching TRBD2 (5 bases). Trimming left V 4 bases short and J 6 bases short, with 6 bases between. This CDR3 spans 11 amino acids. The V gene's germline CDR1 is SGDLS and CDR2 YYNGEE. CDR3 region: CASSRGDTQYF. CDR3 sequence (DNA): TGTGCCAGCAGCCGCGGGGATACGCAGTATTTT. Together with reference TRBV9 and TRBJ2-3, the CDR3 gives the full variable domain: DSGVTQTPKHLITATGQRVTLRCSPRSGDLSVYWYQQSLDQGLQFLIQYYNGEERAKGNILERFSAQQFPDLHSELNLSSLELGDSALYFCASSRGDTQYFGPGTRLTVL.

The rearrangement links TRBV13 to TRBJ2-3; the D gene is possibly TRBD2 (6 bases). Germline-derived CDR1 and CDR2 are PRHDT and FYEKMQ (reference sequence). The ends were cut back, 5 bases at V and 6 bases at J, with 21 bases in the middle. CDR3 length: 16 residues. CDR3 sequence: CASSPQTGAGVDTQYF. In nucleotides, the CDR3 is TGTGCCAGCAGCCCCCAGACTGGAGCGGGTGTGGATACGCAGTATTTT.